This T cell receptor beta chain was captured in a study of cytomegalovirus exposure and HLA in healthy donors (dated by TCRdb to the late 2010s). Describing the broader study: According to an earlier analysis of 450 to 650 of the donors, roughly 180 million T cells yielded 117 million unique TCR beta sequences and approximately 300 Gb of sequence data. Along with the approximately 650-subject first cohort, a separate validation cohort of some 130 different subjects was used. An earlier analysis of around 640 of the donors used high-throughput TCR beta sequencing to judge whether each TCR beta V gene segment behaved as functional or pseudogenic. A handful of DR-DQ haplotypes were handled as single units for association and clustering because linkage in the cohort was strong. Using immunosequencing, the study profiled T cell repertoires from about 610 subjects and related those repertoires to cytomegalovirus serostatus. Rather than using new phenotypic data, the later analysis identified candidate immune exposures from TCR beta sequences and from how often those sequences occurred across donors. An early release that covered 500 to 800 HLA-typed donors contained about 300 gigabases of sequencing data and 75 million to 100 million unique TCR sequences. Of the approximately 400 genotyped donors, roughly 80% were placed in the genetic ancestry cluster associated with self-reported Caucasian donors. Among 300 to 500 genotyped donors of the cohort, an average of roughly 230,000 unique TCR beta nucleotide sequences was sequenced per donor, of which roughly 17% were non-productive. Both class I and class II loci were covered by HLA typing, at four-digit resolution. A later analysis re-examined previously published TCR beta repertoires from just over 650 donors and added high-resolution HLA genotyping to investigate patterns of TCR occurrence. Genome-wide SNP genotypes for about 65% of the roughly 700 donors were used in a later genetic analysis, which treated that subset as a discovery cohort. Donor age, sex, ethnicity and CMV serostatus were compiled together with the repertoire data. All discovery cohort repertoires had been generated using a single sequencing platform. To predict cytomegalovirus infection status, the study brought together high-throughput TCR immunosequencing, statistical association of individual TCRs with disease status, and machine learning. The number of donors typed differed by locus, with about 629-630 for A, B, C, DRB1 and DQB1, 522 for DQA1, nearly 610 for DPA1, and some 470 for DPB1. The study was designed to test whether signatures of past pathogen exposure could be identified by cataloging public T cell receptors.

What the study reported, not specific to this receptor: According to a later analysis, parvovirus B19, influenza, CMV and Epstein-Barr virus appeared linked to several top co-occurrence clusters. A later genetic analysis reported fewer N-insertions in productive TCRs among donors in an Asian-associated ancestry cluster than the roughly 650-donor mean. The sequencing pipeline was judged likely to have produced a cluster of highly shared sequence variants as a technical artifact. In an earlier analysis of around 500 of the donors, most TCR beta V segments appeared in productive rearrangements about 87% or about 30% of the time, broadly matching IMGT annotations. In a later analysis, most CMV-associated TCR beta chains were found to appear HLA-restricted, with HLA associations seemingly driven largely by CMV exposure. Because some donors lacked HLA typing at each locus, the association tests relied only on the typed subset. In a later analysis, TCR association rates were found to vary across HLA loci, with the most associated TCRs seen for DRB1 alleles and the fewest for HLA-C alleles. Some IMGT-functional V segments, including TRBV6-2 and TRBV6-3, could not be told apart with the 87-base-pair reads, so those segments were excluded. At a false discovery rate of 0.05, a later analysis linked some 18,000 TCR beta sequences to specific HLA alleles. Compared with equally common non-associated chains, HLA-associated TCR beta chains in a later analysis were more clonally expanded and had lower generation probabilities. Most TCR sequences were seen in very few donors, while some public TCRs were found in many individuals. A total of 150 or so TCR beta chains were listed by the study as associated with cytomegalovirus. Because counts were too low, roughly 17 rarely observed V segments, including chromosome 9 orphons, were left out of the earlier analysis of 587 of the donors. V-gene and J-gene trimming of TCR beta chains was associated with a missense DCLRE1C variant in a later genetic analysis, and the association was replicated in an independent cohort. The presence/absence analyses assumed that sequencing depth was roughly uniform across donors, and that assumption may not be true. The authors suggested that the approach could potentially be generalized to other disease states and immunological phenotypes. In this cohort, only TCR beta chains were sequenced, and detectable features were limited by the absence of alpha or paired-chain data. Linkage disequilibrium might explain the correlated functional status among segregating V segments, but an unknown experimental factor could not be ruled out. A further reported finding was that TCR beta sequences accurately predicted the HLA-A and HLA-B alleles for most subjects in the first cohort. When HLA alleles, especially DR and DQ, strongly co-occurred, TCR associations were difficult to assign to individual alleles. In vitro tests confirmed that a few of the cytomegalovirus-associated TCR beta chains recognize cytomegalovirus antigens. Immune exposure information for the cohort was limited to CMV serostatus. The classifier was reported to diagnose cytomegalovirus status with high specificity and sensitivity in both the original cohort and the validation cohort.

The method behind the library was the immunoSEQ multiplex PCR assay. For the multiplex PCR, a mixture combining 60 forward primers for TCR Vbeta segments and 13 reverse primers for TCR Jbeta segments was used. A multiplex PCR assay on genomic DNA amplified the CDR3 region of rearranged TCR beta genes. The Illumina HiSeq System was used to sequence the amplified TCR beta libraries as 87-base-pair reads. Per the authors' processing: A later analysis tallied around 82 million unique TCR beta chains across the 666 repertoires, and some 10 million of those chains were shared by two or more donors. A nearest-neighbor algorithm error-corrected the raw reads and collapsed the reads into unique sequences, merging closely related sequences to remove PCR and sequencing errors. Alignment of CDR3 sequences to IMGT reference sequences was used to assign V, D and J gene segments. For a sequence to be retained, a match of at least six nucleotides was required to both a V gene segment and a J gene segment. Rearrangements were called productive when the CDR3 lacked stop codons and stayed in frame with V and J; all others were non-productive. CDR3 was defined according to IMGT convention as the region running from the second conserved V-encoded cysteine to the conserved J-encoded phenylalanine. The earlier analysis of 450 to 750 of the donors excluded any sequence lacking an unambiguous match to a single V gene segment. An earlier analysis of 587 of the donors classified V segments as functional when productive rearrangements were above 56.7% and as segregating when the standard deviation between donors was above 5%. A statistical classification framework was built to diagnose cytomegalovirus status from the catalog of TCR beta chain sequences. In a later analysis, TCR nucleotide sequences were compared against IMGT/GENE-DB human TR gene sequences so that V and J genes could be assigned. A later analysis assigned CDR3 sequences and most-parsimonious VDJ recombination scenarios with the TCRdist pipeline. In a later analysis, each TCR beta chain was defined by its CDR3 amino acid sequence together with its V-gene family, and reads without a unique V-gene family were excluded. To address suspected cross-contamination and a sequencing artifact, a later analysis removed several hundred highly shared, low-generation-probability nucleotide sequences. For each public chain, a later analysis derived a clonal expansion index from normalized ranks of inferred template counts within each repertoire. In a later analysis, generation probabilities were computed using a VDJ recombination model fitted to out-of-frame rearrangements, and the results were checked against IGoR. In a later analysis, hypergeometric tests were used to score TCR-TCR, TCR-HLA and TCR-CMV co-occurrence, with a repertoire-size bias correction applied to TCR pairs. In a later analysis, false discovery rates were estimated by permuting HLA or CMV assignments 20 times. In a later analysis, co-occurring TCRs were grouped using DBSCAN, and TCRdist sequence similarity was added for clustering within HLA-allele-positive subsets. Repertoires with fewer than 30,000 or more than 120,000 public chains, plus five repertoires with anomalous nucleotide sharing, were excluded from co-occurrence clustering. TCRdb limited this immuneACCESS table to in-frame rearrangements with V and J called. A share of clones is missing; checked studies link under half to unresolved V genes, and the rest is unexplained. V, J and clone size are taken as reported in that table, and D and trimming were inferred from the DNA itself. Within this sample are more than 150,000 clones, with over 70% of them counted one time only. The ten biggest clones cover 3.8% of the sample.

As to this clone: There is no known antigen for this receptor. It has no much larger one-base neighbor in the sample; base qualities were not kept.

The cohort consisted of approximately 670 healthy bone marrow donors. At the time of sampling, all cohort members were nominally healthy, though unrecorded immune exposures were likely present. The donor was CMV seronegative and was included in the group of around 320 seronegative cohort members. Every donor gave a peripheral blood sample, and the peripheral blood mononuclear cells from that sample were used for TCR beta sequencing. The Qiagen DNeasy Blood Extraction Kit was used to extract genomic DNA from the blood cell samples. Including the terminal cysteine and phenylalanine, the CDR3 comprises 14 residues. The retained sequence is limited to the CDR3, 42 bases, with the frame set at the first base. CDR1 is given as LNHDA and CDR2 as SQIVND, both from the germline V gene (reference sequence). Trimming at the junction amounts to 3 bases on V and 1 base on J, and the germline ends lie 10 bases apart.

The clonotype comes from a man in his forties or fifties in good health and CMV-seronegative. Sample: PBMCs. The sequence is built from TRBV19 and TRBJ2-7, with the D segment identity uncertain. The CDR3 corresponds to CASSIGSGSYEQYF. The nucleotides read TGTGCCAGTAGTATCGGGTCCGGGTCCTACGAGCAGTACTTC.